This T cell receptor (beta chain) stems from a study of T-cell reconstitution after alpha-beta-depleted transplantation in children. This clonotype was picked up a small number of times. Its antigen is still unknown. As it was prepared, the TCRbeta library received unique molecular identifiers. TCRdb reprocessed the PCR reads via MiXCR and lists one record per CDR3 protein. The sample records just over 950,000 distinct CDR3 sequences, about 29% being singletons. General study points: T-cell counts and diversity at one year post-transplant came mainly from newly produced T cells. High day-60 TCRbeta diversity in some patients came from surviving recipient T cells and thymic progenitors. Where alpha-beta T cells came from about two months after transplant was reportedly several hundred expanded graft clones.

Trimming cost V 6 bases and J 6 bases, with 14 bases left between them. This CDR3 has 13 amino acids. The germline CDR1 and CDR2 sequences are MNHNS and SASEGT. V and J are TRBV6-1 and TRBJ1-1; unclear D gene. The material sequenced was PBMCs, mostly from graft donor cells, taken 360 days after TCRalphabeta/CD19-depleted stem cell transplant. The clonotype originates from a boy less than two years old who had a stem cell transplant for SCID, so the T cells may come from the graft donor. CDR3 in DNA: TGTGCCAGCAGCCTGGGAACGGAGGCTGAAGCTTTCTTT. This sequence encodes CASSLGTEAEAFF.